This is a list of T cell receptor beta chains from one sample in a study of blood T cell repertoires in COVID-19. Clones were read by immunoSEQ multiplex PCR, and TCRdb kept only the in-frame ones, dropping some. The data show over 250,000 clones, with about nine tenths seen just once and roughly 2.2% held by the top ten. Sample: peripheral blood. The receptors derive from a man between 45 and 60 years old with acute or convalescent COVID-19. CDR3s include the opening cysteine and the closing phenylalanine or tryptophan. A D gene is named only where the DNA matches it firmly. Expanded clones are given a class, and other clones once, few, many or no size at all.

-,-,TRBJ1-1,TRBV5-5,TGTGCCAGCAGCTTTTCGGGAGGCACTGAAGCTTTCTTT,CASSFSGGTEAFF
-,-,TRBJ1-5,TRBV12-3/TRBV12-4,TGTGCCAGCAGTTGGACAGCAAATCAGCCCCAGCATTTT,CASSWTANQPQHF
TRBD1,-,TRBJ2-3,TRBV7-9,TGTGCCAGCACCTCAGGGGGCCGACAGGGAGATACGCAGTATTTT,CASTSGGRQGDTQYF
-,-,TRBJ1-5,TRBV19,TGTGCCAGTAGTCCCCAGCACAGACAGGCAAATCAGCCCCAGCATTTT,CASSPQHRQANQPQHF
TRBD2,-,TRBJ2-3,TRBV2,TGTGCCAGCACTCCCAGCGGGGGGCCCACAGATACGCAGTATTTT,CASTPSGGPTDTQYF
-,-,TRBJ2-3,TRBV6-5,TGTGCCAGCAGTTACTCGGCGGGGGCCTTCACAGATACGCAGTATTTT,CASSYSAGAFTDTQYF
-,-,TRBJ2-2,TRBV12-2,TGTGCAAGTCGCTTAGTTCCTCAGGCCGGGGAGCTGTTTTTT,CASRLVPQAGELFF
TRBD1,-,TRBJ2-7,TRBV19,TGTGCCAGTAGCTCCACCAGAGGACAGGGGGCCTCCTACGAGCAGTACTTC,CASSSTRGQGASYEQYF
TRBD2,-,TRBJ2-7,TRBV5-4,TGTGCCAGCAGCCCGCCGCCGGGACGGGGGGAATTCTACGAGCAGTACTTC,CASSPPPGRGEFYEQYF
TRBD1,-,TRBJ2-1,TRBV5-1,TGCGCCGGGTCCGCTGGACAGGGGGCAAATGAGCAGTTCTTC,CAGSAGQGANEQFF
TRBD1,-,TRBJ1-1,TRBV6-5,TGTGCCAGCAGGACCCCGGGACAGGGGGCTTCAGAAGCTTTCTTT,CASRTPGQGASEAFF
TRBD1,once,TRBJ1-2,TRBV3-1/TRBV3-2,TGTGCCAGCAGCCAAGACCAGACAGGGTGGCATGGCTACACCTTC,CASSQDQTGWHGYTF
-,-,TRBJ2-5,TRBV24-1,TGTGCCACCAGTGACTCCGCGGGGACCCAGTACTTC,CATSDSAGTQYF
-,-,TRBJ2-6,TRBV5-1,TGCGCCAGCAGCTTAACGAGAGACTCTGGGGCCAACGTCCTGACTTTC,CASSLTRDSGANVLTF
-,-,TRBJ1-2,TRBV27,TGTGCCAGCACCGACCTACAGGGCAACTATGGCTACACCTTC,CASTDLQGNYGYTF
-,-,TRBJ2-6,TRBV7-3,TGTGCCAGCAGCTTCAGGGGAGGGGCCAACGTCCTGACTTTC,CASSFRGGANVLTF